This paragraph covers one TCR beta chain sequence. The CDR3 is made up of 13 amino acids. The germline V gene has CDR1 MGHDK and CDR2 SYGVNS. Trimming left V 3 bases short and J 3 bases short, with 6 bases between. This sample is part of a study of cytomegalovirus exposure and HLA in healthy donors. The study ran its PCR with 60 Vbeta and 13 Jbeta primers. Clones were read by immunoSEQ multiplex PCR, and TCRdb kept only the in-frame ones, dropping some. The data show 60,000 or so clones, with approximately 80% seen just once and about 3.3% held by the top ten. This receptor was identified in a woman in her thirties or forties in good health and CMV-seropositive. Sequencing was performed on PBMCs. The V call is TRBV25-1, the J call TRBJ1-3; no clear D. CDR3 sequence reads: CASSETYGNTIYF. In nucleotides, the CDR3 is TGTGCCAGCAGTGAGACTTATGGAAACACCATATATTTT.